This TCR beta chain was sequenced during a study of T cells in localized non-small cell lung cancer. The table came from immunoSEQ multiplex PCR; TCRdb's copy has only in-frame clones and leaves some out. Seen here are 100,000 or so clones, roughly 91% observed once, and the top ten hold 4.1%. The V end was cut by 4 bases, the J end by 1 base, with 18 bases between. Germline CDR1 LGHNA, CDR2 YNFKEQ. This CDR3 has 17 amino acids. The chain carries TRBV4-2 and TRBJ2-3; tentative D call: TRBD1 (5 bases). The sample here was PBMCs, taken before any cancer treatment. This TCR derives from a woman aged 40-70 years with stage II squamous cell lung carcinoma. For the CDR3, the DNA is TGTGCCAGCAGCCGCCTCCAGGCAGGGAAGGGCACAGATACGCAGTATTTT. Encoded protein: CASSRLQAGKGTDTQYF.